These 15 T cell receptor beta chains originate from one sample sequenced in a study of neurological immune-mediated disorders (dated by TCRdb to the late 2010s). The receptor library was made with 5' RACE. Reads for this sample came from an Illumina HiSeq 2500. The public reads were quality trimmed at Q25 with fastp and then assembled into clones with MiXCR by TCRdb, keeping productive beta chains. Identical CDR3 protein sequences are pooled into one entry, listed with their most common genes and DNA. The sample yields tens of thousands of distinct CDR3 sequences; around a tenth were counted once. Together, the top ten hold 3% to 4.5% of the sample. Input material: CD4+ T cells from blood. The receptor source for this set is a woman under 40 with HTLV-1-associated myelopathy (HAM/TSP).

This clonotype ranks as medium-sized (0.01 to 0.1%). CDR3 DNA: TGCGCCAGCAGCAGAAGCTCACTAGCGGGGGGCGATGAGCAGTTCTTC. Amino acid sequence: CASSRSSLAGGDEQFF. The J gene is TRBJ2-1, the V gene TRBV5-1, with TRBD2 matching over 12 bases. The CDR3 spans 16 residues. Germline V CDR1 and CDR2: SGHRS, YFSETQ. V trimming: 4 bases; J trimming: 8 bases; junction bases outside the gene matches: 10.

Relative to its sample, this clonotype is medium-sized (0.01 to 0.1%). The chain couples TRBV7-9 to TRBJ2-3; 9 nucleotides line up with TRBD2. The V segment lost 5 bases and the J segment 2 bases; nucleotides outside the gene matches: 8. CDR3 length: 16 residues. Germline lookup yields CDR1 SEHNR and CDR2 FQNEAQ (reference sequence). The CDR3: CASSRSTSGYTDTQYF. The CDR3 nucleotides are TGTGCCAGCAGCCGATCGACTAGCGGATACACAGATACGCAGTATTTT.

This clonotype was found many times. The V call is TRBV9, the J call TRBJ1-3; D uncertain. Germline V lookup: CDR1 SGDLS, CDR2 YYNGEE. The CDR3 consists of 15 residues. The V end lost 1 base, the J end lost 4 bases, and 12 bases lay between the germline ends. The CDR3 DNA sequence: TGTGCCAGCAGCGTAAGCTGGGGATCGGGAAACACCATATATTTT. It yields the protein CASSVSWGSGNTIYF. Based on the CDR3 plus reference TRBV9 and TRBJ1-3, the full variable domain is DSGVTQTPKHLITATGQRVTLRCSPRSGDLSVYWYQQSLDQGLQFLIQYYNGEERAKGNILERFSAQQFPDLHSELNLSSLELGDSALYFCASSVSWGSGNTIYFGEGSWLTVV.

There are many counts of this clonotype. The chain employs TRBV20-1 and TRBJ2-7; D not resolved. The CDR3 runs to 13 residues. CDR1 DFQATT and CDR2 SNEGSKA come from the germline V gene (reference sequence). Between the trimmed V and J ends, which lost 3 bases and 0 bases, there was a span of 9 bases. In nucleotides, the CDR3 is TGCAGTGCTAGGAATAGGTTCTCCTACGAGCAGTACTTC. This encodes CSARNRFSYEQYF.

This clonotype has a count of ten or more. The J gene is TRBJ2-3, the V gene TRBV10-3; TRBD2 matches at 13 bases. Germline CDR1 and CDR2: ENHRY and SYGVKD. The CDR3 contains 14 residues. Trimming cost V 8 bases and J 7 bases; bases outside gene matches: 6. The CDR3 DNA reads TGTGCCATCGGGACTAGCGGGGATTCAAATACGCAGTATTTT. It yields the protein CAIGTSGDSNTQYF.

Points on this clonotype: A clone one base away is much larger, so this may be a read error. The V and J genes are TRBV20-1 and TRBJ1-2, with D unclear. CDR1 is DFQATT and CDR2 is SNEGSKA in the germline V gene (reference sequence). This CDR3 has 11 residues. In DNA form, the CDR3 reads TGCAGTGCTAGAGAGGGCTATGACTACACCTTC. Residues: CSAREGYDYTF.

This clonotype was counted ten times or more. The CDR3, as DNA: TGTGCCAGCAGGAGGACAGGGGGAGATGAGCAGTTCTTC. Translated: CASRRTGGDEQFF. J is TRBJ2-1 and V is TRBV6-1, with TRBD1 matching 10 bases. The CDR3 loop spans 13 amino acids. From germline, CDR1 is MNHNS and CDR2 SASEGT. V was pared by 6 bases and J by 8 bases, with 4 bases of the junction left unmatched.

This clonotype has at least ten counts. The chain links TRBV5-5 to TRBJ1-5, with D uncertain. Germline-derived CDR1 and CDR2 are SGHKS and YYEKEE (reference sequence). Trimming pared 2 bases from V and 3 bases from J, leaving 9 bases between. The CDR3 is 14 residues long. DNA of the CDR3: TGTGCCAGCAGCTTCGACAATCACAATCAGCCCCAGCATTTT. It specifies CASSFDNHNQPQHF.

This clonotype was recorded at least ten times. The chain recombines TRBV29-1 with TRBJ2-1, with 7 bases matching TRBD2. Germline trimming cut 7 bases from V and 9 bases from J; bases unmatched to any gene: 6. CDR1 SQVTM and CDR2 ANQGSEA come from the germline V gene. The CDR3 loop spans 11 amino acids. The CDR3 here is CSAGGTFEQFF. The CDR3 region has the DNA TGCAGCGCCGGGGGGACTTTTGAGCAGTTCTTC.

This clonotype was counted many times. The rearrangement uses TRBV9 and TRBJ2-3, with TRBD2 matching over 8 bases. The ends lost 1 base at V and 5 bases at J; junction bases unmatched: 9. The CDR3 length is 16 residues. The germline V gene encodes CDR1 SGDLS and CDR2 YYNGEE. The CDR3 nucleotides are TGTGCCAGCAGCGTAACGACCGGGGGGGCCGGAGATACGCAGTATTTT. It codes for CASSVTTGGAGDTQYF.

The rearrangement joins TRBV20-1 to TRBJ2-3; no firm D call. CDR1 DFQATT and CDR2 SNEGSKA come from the germline V gene (reference sequence). V was cut by 1 base and J by 7 bases, with 15 bases left in between. The CDR3 sequence is 14 residues long. DNA for the CDR3: TGCAGTGCTAGAGTGGGGTGTTATCTTAATACGCAGTATTTT. Amino acid sequence: CSARVGCYLNTQYF.

As for this clonotype: Likely a read error: the CDR3 ends without its conserved phenylalanine or tryptophan. No DNA is shown, since the ends of the CDR3 on it are uncertain; the CDR3 is the one TCRdb lists. The chain's CDR3 is CASRFHRGQVYGYTI. This sequence joins TRBV12-2 and TRBJ1-2; the table names TRBD1, a call not compared with the DNA. TRBV12-2 is an annotated pseudogene. The CDR3 has 15 amino acids, counting both end residues.

This clonotype was recorded at least ten times. The chain uses TRBV6-5 and TRBJ2-1; 7 bases match TRBD1. V shed 6 bases, J shed 7 bases, and the junction held 12 bases outside the gene matches. Per the germline V gene, CDR1 is MNHEY and CDR2 is SVGAGI. The CDR3 totals 15 residues. Here the CDR3 reads CASRRRDRVGNEQFF. The CDR3, as DNA: TGTGCCAGCAGGCGACGTGACAGGGTCGGGAATGAGCAGTTCTTC.

This clonotype occurred a few times. The chain carries TRBV20-1 and TRBJ1-1; 10 positions match TRBD1. The CDR3 totals 13 residues. V lost 4 bases, J lost 6 bases, and 5 bases stayed unmatched. CDR1 DFQATT and CDR2 SNEGSKA come from the germline V gene (reference sequence). DNA of the CDR3: TGCAGTGCTAATCGGGACAGGGGCCCTGAAGCTTTCTTT. Protein product: CSANRDRGPEAFF.

This clonotype was picked up many times. The genes are TRBV5-1 and TRBJ1-1; D is ambiguous. Germline V gives CDR1 SGHRS, CDR2 YFSETQ. The CDR3 is made up of 16 amino acids. Trimming left V 0 bases short and J 1 base short, with 13 bases between. The CDR3 is CASSLDGLRRNTEAFF. The DNA for the CDR3 is TGCGCCAGCAGCTTGGATGGGTTAAGAAGGAACACTGAAGCTTTCTTT.